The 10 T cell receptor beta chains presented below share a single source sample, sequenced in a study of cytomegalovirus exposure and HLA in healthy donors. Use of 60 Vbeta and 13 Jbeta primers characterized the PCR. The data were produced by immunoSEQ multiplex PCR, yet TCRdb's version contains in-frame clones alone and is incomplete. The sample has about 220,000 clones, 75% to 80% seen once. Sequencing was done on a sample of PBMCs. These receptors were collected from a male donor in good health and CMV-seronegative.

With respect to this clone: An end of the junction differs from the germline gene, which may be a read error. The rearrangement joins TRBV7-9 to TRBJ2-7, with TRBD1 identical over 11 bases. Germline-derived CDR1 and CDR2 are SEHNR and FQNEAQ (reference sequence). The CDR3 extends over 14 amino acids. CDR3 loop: CSSSLSGQGDEQYF. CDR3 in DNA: TGTTCCAGCAGCTTATCGGGACAGGGGGACGAGCAGTACTTC.

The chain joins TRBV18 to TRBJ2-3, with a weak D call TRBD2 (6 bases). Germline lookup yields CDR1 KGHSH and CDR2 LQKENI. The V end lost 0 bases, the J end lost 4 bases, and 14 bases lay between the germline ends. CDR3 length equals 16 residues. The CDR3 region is CASSPPGRQGADTQYF. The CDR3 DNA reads TGTGCCAGCTCACCACCCGGGAGACAAGGGGCAGATACGCAGTATTTT.

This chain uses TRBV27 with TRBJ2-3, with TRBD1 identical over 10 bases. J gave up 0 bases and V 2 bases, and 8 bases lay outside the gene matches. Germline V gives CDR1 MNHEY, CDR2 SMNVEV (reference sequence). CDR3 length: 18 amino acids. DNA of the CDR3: TGTGCCAGCAGTTTAATAGGACAGGGGGGCGCTAGCACAGATACGCAGTATTTT. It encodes CASSLIGQGGASTDTQYF.

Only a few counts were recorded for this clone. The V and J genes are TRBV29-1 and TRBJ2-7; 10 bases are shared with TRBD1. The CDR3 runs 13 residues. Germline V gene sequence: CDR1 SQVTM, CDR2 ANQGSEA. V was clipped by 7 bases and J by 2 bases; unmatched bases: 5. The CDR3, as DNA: TGCAGCGCCTCGGGGACAGGGGCCTACGAGCAGTACTTC. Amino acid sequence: CSASGTGAYEQYF.

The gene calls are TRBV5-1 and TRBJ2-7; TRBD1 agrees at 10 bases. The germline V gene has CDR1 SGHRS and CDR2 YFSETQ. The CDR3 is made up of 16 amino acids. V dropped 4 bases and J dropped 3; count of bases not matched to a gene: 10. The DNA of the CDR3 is TGCGCCAGCAGCCTCGCGGGGGACAGGGGATTCTACGAGCAGTACTTC. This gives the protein CASSLAGDRGFYEQYF.

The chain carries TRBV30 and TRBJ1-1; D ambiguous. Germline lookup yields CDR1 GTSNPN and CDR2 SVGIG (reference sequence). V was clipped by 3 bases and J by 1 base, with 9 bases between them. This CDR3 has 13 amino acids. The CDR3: CAWRRTANTEAFF. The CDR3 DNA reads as TGTGCCTGGAGAAGAACAGCGAACACTGAAGCTTTCTTT.

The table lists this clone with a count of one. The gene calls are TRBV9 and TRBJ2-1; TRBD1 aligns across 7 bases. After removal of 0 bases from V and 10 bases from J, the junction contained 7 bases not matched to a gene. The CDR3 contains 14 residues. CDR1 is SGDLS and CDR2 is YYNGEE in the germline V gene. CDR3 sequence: CASSVEGAPREQFF. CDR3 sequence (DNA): TGTGCCAGCAGCGTAGAGGGGGCCCCTCGGGAGCAGTTCTTC. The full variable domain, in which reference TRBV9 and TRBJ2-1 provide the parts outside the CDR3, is DSGVTQTPKHLITATGQRVTLRCSPRSGDLSVYWYQQSLDQGLQFLIQYYNGEERAKGNILERFSAQQFPDLHSELNLSSLELGDSALYFCASSVEGAPREQFFGPGTRLTVL.

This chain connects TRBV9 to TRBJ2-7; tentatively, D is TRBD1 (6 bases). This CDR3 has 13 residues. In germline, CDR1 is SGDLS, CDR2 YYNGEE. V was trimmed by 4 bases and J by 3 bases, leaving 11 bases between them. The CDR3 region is CASSSRQDYEQYF. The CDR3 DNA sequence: TGTGCCAGCAGCTCCCGACAGGACTACGAGCAGTACTTC.

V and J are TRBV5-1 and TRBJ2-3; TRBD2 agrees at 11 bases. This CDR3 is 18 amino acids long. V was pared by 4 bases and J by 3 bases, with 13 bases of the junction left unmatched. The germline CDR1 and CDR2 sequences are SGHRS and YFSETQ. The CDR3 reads CASSPTDIAGGRTDTQYF. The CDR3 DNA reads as TGCGCCAGCAGCCCAACCGACATAGCGGGAGGGCGAACAGATACGCAGTATTTT.

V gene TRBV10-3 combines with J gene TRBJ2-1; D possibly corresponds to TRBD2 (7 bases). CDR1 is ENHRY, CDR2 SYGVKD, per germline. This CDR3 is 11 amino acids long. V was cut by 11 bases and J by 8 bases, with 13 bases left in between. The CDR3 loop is CAVGGVHEQFF. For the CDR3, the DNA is TGTGCCGTAGGGGGGGTCCATGAGCAGTTCTTC.